What follows are 9 T cell receptor beta chains derived from one specimen sequenced in a study of regulatory T cells in long-lasting Graves disease. Both iRepertoire HTBI primers and Arm-PCR of CDR3 regions were used to build the TCR beta libraries. TCRdb re-derived calls from the multiplex PCR reads in MiXCR, one entry per CDR3 protein. The sample consists of over 500,000 distinct CDR3 sequences, 16% of them appearing once. Time point of the sample: newly diagnosed GD, antithyroid drugs for less than 3 months. Extracted RNA from PBMCs served as the source of the TCR library. This same sample was also taken into another study, of T cells in Graves' hyperthyroidism and ophthalmopathy.

The source material was peripheral blood mononuclear cells (PBMCs), sampled at new diagnosis, from a patient treated with antithyroid drugs. These receptors came from a woman aged 30 to 39 with Graves disease.

This chain links TRBV7-9 with TRBJ1-6; D perhaps matches TRBD1 (6 bases). This CDR3 region has 15 residues. V lost 5 bases and J lost 9, with 17 bases in between. Per germline, CDR1 SEHNR and CDR2 FQNEAQ (reference sequence). CDR3: CASSRDRWGGSPLHF. CDR3 DNA sequence: TGTGCCAGCAGCCGCGACAGGTGGGGCGGTTCACCCCTCCACTTT.

This sequence joins TRBV6-1 and TRBJ2-3; D may be TRBD1 (6 bases). Germline values: CDR1 MNHNS, CDR2 SASEGT. V gave up 6 bases and J gave up 2 bases, with 12 bases separating them. The CDR3 length is 14 residues. CDR3 nucleotide sequence: TGTGCCAGCAGAAGGGGGATCCTCACAGATACGCAGTATTTT. Translated: CASRRGILTDTQYF.

This clonotype has at least ten counts. The chain combines TRBV3-1 with TRBJ2-1; D is ambiguous. The ends were cut back, 5 bases at V and 7 bases at J, with 9 bases in the middle. The length of the CDR3 is 12 residues. The germline gives CDR1 LGHDT, CDR2 YNNKEL (reference sequence). CDR3 DNA: TGTGCCAGCAGCTCCCGAATTAATGAGCAGTTCTTC. It codes for CASSSRINEQFF.

This clonotype came up many times. This sequence joins TRBV28 and TRBJ2-3; D uncertain. CDR1 MDHEN and CDR2 SYDVKM come from the germline V gene. V shed 5 bases and J shed 0 bases, with 12 bases lying between them. The CDR3 extends over 15 amino acids. As DNA, the CDR3 is TGTGCCAGCAGTCCTCACTTGTCTAGCACAGATACGCAGTATTTT. As protein: CASSPHLSSTDTQYF.

This chain joins TRBV7-9 and TRBJ2-7, with 7 bases identical to TRBD1. Germline trimming cut 4 bases from V and 4 bases from J; bases unmatched to any gene: 13. In germline, CDR1 is SEHNR, CDR2 FQNEAQ (reference sequence). This CDR3 region has 16 residues. The CDR3 DNA sequence: TGTGCCAGCAGCTCGACAGGGAAAGGTGTAGGGTACGAGCAGTACTTC. Its protein is CASSSTGKGVGYEQYF.

The gene calls are TRBV30 and TRBJ2-2; D not resolved. Trimming removed 2 bases from V and 2 bases from J, with 15 bases in between. Germline loops: CDR1 GTSNPN, CDR2 SVGIG (reference sequence). CDR3 length: 16 amino acids. The CDR3 here is CAWSMSRLYNTGELFF. The CDR3 DNA reads TGTGCCTGGAGTATGTCGAGACTTTATAACACCGGGGAGCTGTTTTTT.

This clonotype has a count of ten or more. This chain connects TRBV7-9 to TRBJ1-4; the D gene is possibly TRBD1 (5 bases). Trimming took 8 bases from V and 5 from J, leaving 15 bases between them. Germline values: CDR1 SEHNR, CDR2 FQNEAQ (reference sequence). CDR3 length: 14 amino acids. The CDR3 is CASGDSRMNEKLFF. The CDR3, as DNA: TGTGCCAGCGGTGACAGCCGGATGAATGAAAAACTGTTTTTT.

CDR3 sequence reads: CASSQTGEYEQYF. CDR3 DNA: TGTGCCAGCAGCCAAACAGGGGAATACGAGCAGTACTTC. The V gene is TRBV14, the J gene TRBJ2-7; 7 nucleotides agree with TRBD1. The junction had 2 bases not matched to a gene; V was cut back by 2 bases and J by 4 bases. Germline V gene data show CDR1 as SGHDN and CDR2 as FVKESK. The CDR3 has 13 residues.

This clonotype was found a few times. A single base separates this from a much larger clone, so it may be a read error. This sequence joins TRBV28 and TRBJ1-2; 7 bases match TRBD1. This CDR3 contains 15 residues. CDR1 is MDHEN, CDR2 SYDVKM, per germline. This CDR3 reads CTSILTGEGNYGYTF. The CDR3, as DNA: TGTACCAGCATCTTAACAGGGGAGGGTAACTATGGCTACACCTTC.